These 20 T cell receptor beta chains were sequenced from one sample in a study of post-analysis software for immune sequencing data. General study results and limits: TRBV segments more frequent in patients than in controls numbered about 5 and included TRBV5-6, TRBV5-1 and TRBV20-1.

TCR beta cDNA libraries had unique molecular identifiers. TCRdb itself ran the PCR reads through MiXCR, one entry per CDR3 protein. The data show more than 500,000 distinct CDR3 sequences, 34% seen once. What these receptors recognize is not known. The sequenced sample consisted of blood. The source of these receptors is a girl aged 2 to 17 with multiple sclerosis.

The chain has TRBV4-2 and TRBJ1-6, with D maybe TRBD1 (5 bases). CDR1 and CDR2 (germline): LGHNA, YNFKEQ. This CDR3 is built from 16 residues. V lost 0 bases and J lost 11, with 17 bases in between. The CDR3 sequence: CASSQDHGTGSPPLHF. The CDR3 coding sequence is TGTGCCAGCAGCCAAGATCATGGGACGGGGTCGCCACCCCTCCACTTT.

V gene TRBV15 combines with J gene TRBJ1-1; 7 nucleotides line up with TRBD1. The CDR3 covers 15 residues. CDR1 LNHNV and CDR2 YYDKDF come from the germline V gene (reference sequence). J gave up 4 bases and V 0 bases, and 5 bases lay outside the gene matches. This CDR3 is CATSRDWAGGTEAFF. CDR3 nucleotide sequence: TGTGCCACCAGCAGAGATTGGGCAGGGGGCACTGAAGCTTTCTTT.

The V call is TRBV29-1, the J call TRBJ1-1, with D maybe TRBD1 (5 bases). CDR1 is SQVTM, CDR2 ANQGSEA, per germline. The CDR3 consists of 13 residues. Trimming removed 8 bases at V and 6 bases at J, with 19 bases between. CDR3 nucleotides: TGCAGCACCCCGGGACTCAGATCCCCTGAAGCTTTCTTT. Encoded protein: CSTPGLRSPEAFF.

This clonotype was recorded a few times. V and J are TRBV2 and TRBJ2-1, with 8 bases identical to TRBD2. With 6 bases clipped from V and 7 bases from J, the junction kept 11 bases outside the gene matches. The CDR3 contains 15 residues. Germline V gene data show CDR1 as SNHLY and CDR2 as FYNNEI. CDR3 amino acids: CASSSPGGLANEQFF. DNA for the CDR3: TGTGCCAGCAGCTCACCGGGGGGGCTAGCGAATGAGCAGTTCTTC.

The table lists this clonotype with a few counts. This chain links TRBV6-2 or TRBV6-3 with TRBJ2-5; 9 bases fit TRBD2. The ends lost 2 bases at V and 3 bases at J; junction bases unmatched: 13. Germline CDR1 and CDR2: MNHEY and SVGEGT. The CDR3 contains 18 residues. Written as DNA, the CDR3 is TGTGCCAGCAGTTACACGCGGGGGGGACAAGAAGAAAAAGAGACCCAGTACTTC. This translates into CASSYTRGGQEEKETQYF.

The chain carries TRBV5-1 and TRBJ2-6; D ambiguous. The CDR3 covers 17 residues. Germline V gives CDR1 SGHRS, CDR2 YFSETQ. The V end lost 2 bases, the J end lost 0 bases, and 12 bases lay between the germline ends. CDR3 sequence reads: CASSFQGQDSGANVLTF. Here the CDR3 DNA reads TGCGCCAGCAGCTTTCAAGGCCAAGACTCTGGGGCCAACGTCCTGACTTTC.

As concerns this clonotype: This sequence may be a read error, since a much larger clone differs from it by one base. The V and J genes are TRBV7-2 and TRBJ2-1, with D possibly TRBD2 on 5 matching bases. CDR3 length: 15 residues. The germline gives CDR1 SGHTA, CDR2 FQGNSA. The CDR3 sequence: CASNLSGIANNEQFF. The CDR3 DNA reads TGTGCCAGCAACTTATCCGGGATCGCAAACAATGAGCAGTTCTTC.

This clonotype was counted many times. The chain has TRBV10-3 and TRBJ2-3, with no clear D. Germline V gene data show CDR1 as ENHRY and CDR2 as SYGVKD. The CDR3 extends over 11 amino acids. V was pared by 2 bases and J by 6 bases, with 3 bases between. The CDR3 DNA reads as TGTGCCATCAGTGAGACCGATACGCAGTATTTT. Amino acid sequence: CAISETDTQYF.

V is TRBV12-3 or TRBV12-4 and J is TRBJ2-5, with TRBD2 identical over 8 bases. The length of the CDR3 is 15 residues. Trimming cost V 8 bases and J 4 bases; bases outside gene matches: 12. CDR3 residues: CASPHSGGARETQYF. Here the CDR3 DNA reads TGTGCCAGCCCTCACTCGGGGGGGGCGAGAGAGACCCAGTACTTC.

This chain connects TRBV24-1 to TRBJ1-2; 9 positions agree with TRBD1. The CDR3 extends over 15 amino acids. Germline lookup yields CDR1 KGHDR and CDR2 SFDVKD. With 7 bases clipped from V and 7 bases from J, the junction kept 12 bases outside the gene matches. CDR3 region: CATSDRGREGLGYTF. CDR3 coding DNA: TGTGCCACCAGCGACAGGGGGAGAGAGGGCCTTGGCTACACCTTC.

Worth noting for this clonotype: Germline is not matched at one junction end, which may reflect a read error. The chain joins TRBV6-5 to TRBJ2-3, with 9 bases fitting TRBD1. Germline V gene sequence: CDR1 MNHEY, CDR2 SVGAGI. CDR3 length equals 14 residues. CDR3 amino acids: CATSRTGDTDTQYF. Written as DNA, the CDR3 is TGTGCCACCAGTAGGACAGGGGACACAGATACGCAGTATTTT.

This chain links TRBV2 with TRBJ2-7; D might be TRBD1 or TRBD2, each matching 5 bases. The tail of the sequence fits TRBJ2-5 better, so the J call may be wrong. This CDR3 is 14 amino acids long. Germline V gives CDR1 SNHLY, CDR2 FYNNEI. CDR3 bases: TGTGCCAGCGCTATCGGGACGCACGGAGAGACCCAGTACTTC. This translates into CASAIGTHGETQYF.

The genes are TRBV2 and TRBJ2-2; 11 bases are a match to TRBD1. V lost 7 bases and J lost 7; bases outside the gene matches: 5. The CDR3 is 14 residues long. Looked up from germline, CDR1 is SNHLY and CDR2 is FYNNEI. The CDR3 spells CASTGQGAHGELFF. The CDR3 nucleotides are TGTGCCAGCACCGGACAGGGGGCGCACGGGGAGCTGTTTTTT.

The sample holds a few counts of this clonotype. This chain links TRBV7-6 with TRBJ2-7; 9 bases agree with TRBD2. Germline trimming cut 5 bases from V and 2 bases from J; bases unmatched to any gene: 13. The germline V gene encodes CDR1 SGHVS and CDR2 FNYEAQ. The CDR3 spans 17 residues. The CDR3 spells CASSLNPGTSHPYEQYF. In nucleotides, the CDR3 is TGTGCCAGCAGCCTCAACCCCGGGACTAGCCATCCCTACGAGCAGTACTTC.

This clonotype was found once. The chain has TRBV12-3 or TRBV12-4 and TRBJ2-3, with 13 nucleotides matching TRBD2. Unmatched junction bases numbered 8, after V lost 10 bases and J lost 1 base. This CDR3 is built from 16 residues. This chain's CDR3 is CATSRGTSGGTDTQYF. The DNA of the CDR3 is TGTGCCACCTCTCGGGGGACTAGCGGGGGCACAGATACGCAGTATTTT.

The chain has TRBV4-2 and TRBJ1-4; TRBD1 matches at 7 bases. The CDR3 spans 17 residues. Per the germline V gene, CDR1 is LGHNA and CDR2 is YNFKEQ. V lost 0 bases and J lost 2; bases outside the gene matches: 6. In DNA form, the CDR3 reads TGTGCCAGCAGCCAAGAGACAGGGATGGGGACTAATGAAAAACTGTTTTTT. Its translation is CASSQETGMGTNEKLFF.

V is TRBV3-1 and J is TRBJ2-7; a possible D gene is TRBD2 (7 bases). The J call may be incorrect, as the DNA end agrees better with TRBJ2-5. CDR1 LGHDT and CDR2 YNNKEL come from the germline V gene (reference sequence). There are 14 residues in the CDR3. Here the CDR3 DNA reads TGTGCCAGCAGCCAGAGGGGGACTACGGAGACCCAGTACTTC. Its translation is CASSQRGTTETQYF.

DNA of the CDR3: TGCAGCGTTGACGAGGGGGCGGGAAAACTGTTTTTT. Its protein product is CSVDEGAGKLFF. The chain links TRBV29-1 to TRBJ1-4, with TRBD1 identical over 7 bases. CDR1 and CDR2 (germline): SQVTM, ANQGSEA. The CDR3 totals 12 residues. The junction had 5 bases not matched to a gene; V was cut back by 3 bases and J by 10 bases.

This clonotype was recorded a few times. The chain links TRBV14 to TRBJ2-5; D uncertain. There are 12 residues in the CDR3. CDR1 and CDR2 from the germline V gene are SGHDN and FVKESK. V was pared by 5 bases and J by 5 bases, with 9 bases between. The CDR3: CASSWMGETQYF. The DNA for the CDR3 is TGTGCCAGCAGCTGGATGGGGGAGACCCAGTACTTC. Variable domain in full (rest from reference TRBV14 and TRBJ2-5): EAGVTQFPSHSVIEKGQTVTLRCDPISGHDNLYWYRRVMGKEIKFLLHFVKESKQDESGMPNNRFLAERTGGTYSTLKVQPAELEDSGVYFCASSWMGETQYFGPGTRLLVL.

The chain is built from TRBV7-9 and TRBJ1-1; no firm D call. The V end was cut by 7 bases, the J end by 1 base, with 4 bases between. The CDR3 runs 11 residues. Per germline, CDR1 SEHNR and CDR2 FQNEAQ (reference sequence). The chain's CDR3 is CASTANTEAFF. CDR3 sequence (DNA): TGTGCCAGCACGGCGAACACTGAAGCTTTCTTT.